The present T cell receptor beta chain was sequenced within a study of cytomegalovirus exposure and HLA in healthy donors. The PCR used 60 Vbeta and 13 Jbeta primers. Data came from immunoSEQ multiplex PCR; TCRdb stores just in-frame clones and leaves some out. The sample contains 91,000 or so clones, 60% to 85% of which appear only once. The TCR comes from a young man in good health and CMV-seropositive. The sequenced sample was PBMCs.

CDR3 protein: CASSGSSGNNEQFF. The CDR3 nucleotides read TGTGCCAGCAGTGGGAGCTCGGGGAACAATGAGCAGTTCTTC. The chain joins TRBV6-4 to TRBJ2-1, with TRBD2 as a possible D gene (5 bases). CDR3 length: 14 amino acids. Trimming removed 4 bases at V and 5 bases at J, with 12 bases between. Germline V gene sequence: CDR1 MRHNA, CDR2 SNTAGT.